Following are 15 T cell receptor beta chains from one sample sequenced in a study of early T cells in non-severe SARS-CoV-2 infection. Using its own MiXCR run on the 5' RACE reads, TCRdb lists one record per CDR3 protein. Of tens of thousands of distinct CDR3 sequences detected, 12% appear once; the ten largest clones hold approximately 1.1%. The source was whole blood, collected at baseline. All receptors come from an adult who was a healthcare worker with PCR-confirmed SARS-CoV-2 infection or an uninfected control (not recorded which). The donor label of this sample is uncertain.

This clonotype has a handful of counts. CDR3 in amino acids: CASSLVGGNEQFF. CDR3 nucleotide sequence: TGTGCCAGCAGCTTAGTGGGAGGGAATGAGCAGTTCTTC. The chain uses TRBV11-2 and TRBJ2-1; 7 positions match TRBD2. The V gene's germline CDR1 is SGHAT and CDR2 FQNNGV. The CDR3 loop spans 13 amino acids. V lost 1 base to trimming and J lost 7 bases; unmatched junction nucleotides: 1.

This clonotype was seen ten or more times. The J gene is TRBJ1-4, the V gene TRBV27; 8 bases agree with TRBD1. Germline values: CDR1 MNHEY, CDR2 SMNVEV (reference sequence). J lost 4 bases, V lost 3 bases, and 4 bases had no gene match. This CDR3 has 15 amino acids. This CDR3 reads CASSFTGGGNEKLFF. DNA for the CDR3: TGTGCCAGCAGTTTCACAGGGGGTGGTAATGAAAAACTGTTTTTT.

The chain couples TRBV12-3 or TRBV12-4 to TRBJ2-3; 10 bases align to TRBD2. Trimming cost V 2 bases and J 4 bases; bases outside gene matches: 9. This CDR3 spans 17 amino acids. CDR3 nucleotides: TGTGCCAGCAGTTTATGGGCTAGCGGGGGTTTACCAGATACGCAGTATTTT. This codes for CASSLWASGGLPDTQYF.

In its sample, this clonotype was seen once. This chain links TRBV4-2 with TRBJ2-6; D gene uncertain. V was shortened by 0 bases and J by 4 bases, with 10 bases between the two germline ends. The CDR3 contains 16 residues. Looked up from germline, CDR1 is LGHNA and CDR2 is YNFKEQ. The CDR3 loop reads CASSQDPTYGANVLTF. The CDR3 DNA is TGTGCCAGCAGCCAAGACCCCACCTACGGGGCCAACGTCCTGACTTTC.

This clonotype occurred many times. The V call is TRBV12-3 or TRBV12-4, the J call TRBJ1-1; 10 nucleotides agree with TRBD1. The CDR3 has 15 residues. J was trimmed by 7 bases and V by 5 bases; bases with no gene match: 10. The DNA for the CDR3 is TGTGCCAGCAGTATAAGACAGGGGGCGCGGGGTGAAGCTTTCTTT. This gives the protein CASSIRQGARGEAFF.

This clonotype has more than one count but fewer than ten. The chain couples TRBV10-2 to TRBJ2-7; possible D gene TRBD1, 6 bases. CDR1 and CDR2 (germline): WSHSY, SAAADI. The V gene lost 10 bases and the J gene lost 2 bases, with 12 bases spanning the gap. The CDR3 spans 12 residues. For the CDR3, the DNA is TGCGCCAAAAACAGGGCCACCTACGAGCAGTACGTC. Translating it yields CAKNRATYEQYV.

V usage is TRBV7-9 and J usage is TRBJ2-2, with 9 bases lining up with TRBD2. Trimming at V came to 6 bases and at J to 9 bases, leaving 8 bases not matched to a gene. This CDR3 is built from 14 residues. The germline V gene has CDR1 SEHNR and CDR2 FQNEAQ (reference sequence). The CDR3 DNA sequence: TGTGCCAGCAGTTACATAGCGGGGGACAGGGAGCTGTTTTTT. Its protein product is CASSYIAGDRELFF.

The chain recombines TRBV11-3 with TRBJ2-3; D is possibly TRBD2 (7 bases). The CDR3 consists of 16 residues. CDR1 and CDR2 from the germline V gene are SGHNT and YENEEA. Trimming took 2 bases from V and 2 from J, leaving 14 bases between them. The CDR3 sequence is CASSLQAGGPTDTQYF. CDR3 in DNA: TGTGCCAGCAGCTTACAGGCCGGGGGGCCCACAGATACGCAGTATTTT.

Written as DNA, the CDR3 is TGTGCCAGCAGTTTAGGGCGACAGGGGCTAAGGCCTAACTATGGCTACACCTTC. Protein product: CASSLGRQGLRPNYGYTF. The chain uses TRBV12-3 or TRBV12-4 and TRBJ1-2; 8 nucleotides agree with TRBD1. CDR3 length: 18 residues. V lost 1 base, J lost 0 bases, and 10 bases stayed unmatched.

This clonotype has only a few counts. The chain combines TRBV6-1 with TRBJ1-1; the D is unclear. The CDR3 is made up of 14 amino acids. Per the germline V gene, CDR1 is MNHNS and CDR2 is SASEGT. V lost 1 base and J lost 11, with 17 bases in between. CDR3 residues: CASSEVWGSLLAFF. The CDR3 DNA follows: TGTGCCAGCAGTGAAGTATGGGGTAGCCTTTTGGCTTTCTTT.

Ten or more counts support this clonotype. The chain links TRBV9 to TRBJ1-2; TRBD1 matches at 7 bases. CDR1 and CDR2 from the germline V gene are SGDLS and YYNGEE. The CDR3 is 16 amino acids. V lost 4 bases to trimming and J lost 2 bases; unmatched junction nucleotides: 11. As DNA, the CDR3 is TGTGCCAGCAGCACCGGAGACGACAGGGCCAACTATGGCTACACCTTC. It specifies CASSTGDDRANYGYTF.

The chain couples TRBV6-6 to TRBJ2-3; a weak D match, TRBD2 (6 bases). The CDR3 totals 16 residues. In germline, CDR1 is MNHNY, CDR2 SVGAGI (reference sequence). The V gene lost 2 bases and the J gene lost 4 bases, with 16 bases spanning the gap. CDR3 nucleotides: TGTGCCAGCAGTTACGGCCGGGGGAGAATCCCAGATACGCAGTATTTT. This translates into CASSYGRGRIPDTQYF.

The chain is built from TRBV20-1 and TRBJ1-1; a possible D gene is TRBD1 (5 bases). Trimming stripped 8 bases from V and 1 base from J, with 14 bases between. This CDR3 is built from 13 residues. Looked up from germline, CDR1 is DFQATT and CDR2 is SNEGSKA (reference sequence). For the CDR3, the DNA is TGCAGTTCCCCCGCGGGGGGGAACACTGAAGCTTTCTTT. Its translation: CSSPAGGNTEAFF.

This clonotype was counted at least ten times. This chain joins TRBV14 and TRBJ1-2; perhaps TRBD1 as D (5 bases). V shed 3 bases and J shed 8 bases, with 16 bases lying between them. Germline V gene data show CDR1 as SGHDN and CDR2 as FVKESK. CDR3 length: 14 residues. DNA of the CDR3: TGTGCCAGCAGCCACGAGGTCGGGGCGGGCGGCTACACCTTC. It codes for CASSHEVGAGGYTF.

This clonotype appeared a few times. V is TRBV20-1 and J is TRBJ1-6; D unclear. CDR1 DFQATT and CDR2 SNEGSKA come from the germline V gene (reference sequence). V was clipped by 3 bases and J by 10 bases, with 7 bases between them. This CDR3 is built from 11 residues. Here the CDR3 DNA reads TGCAGTGCTAGTGATAGGTCACCCCTCCACTTT. Translating it yields CSASDRSPLHF.